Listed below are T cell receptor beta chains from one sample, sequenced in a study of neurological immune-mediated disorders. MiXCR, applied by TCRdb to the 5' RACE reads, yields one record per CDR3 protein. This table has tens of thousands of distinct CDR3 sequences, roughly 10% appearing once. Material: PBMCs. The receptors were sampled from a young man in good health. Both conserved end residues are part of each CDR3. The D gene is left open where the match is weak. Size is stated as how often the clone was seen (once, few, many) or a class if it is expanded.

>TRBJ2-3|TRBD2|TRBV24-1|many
TGTGCCACCAATCAAGCGGGAGGGAGCCCGGATACGCAGTATTTT
CATNQAGGSPDTQYF
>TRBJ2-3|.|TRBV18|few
TGTGCCAGCTCACCAGGCCTTGCAGATACGCAGTATTTT
CASSPGLADTQYF
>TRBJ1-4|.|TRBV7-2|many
TGTGCCAGCAGCTTATTGGGGGGTACTAATGAAAAACTGTTTTTT
CASSLLGGTNEKLFF
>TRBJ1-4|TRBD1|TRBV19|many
TGTGCCAGTACCACCCCCAGGGACAGGGGAAATGAAAAACTGTTTTTT
CASTTPRDRGNEKLFF
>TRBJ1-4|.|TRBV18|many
TGTGCCAGCTCACCACCGTCGGGGGGAGATGAAAAACTGTTTTTT
CASSPPSGGDEKLFF
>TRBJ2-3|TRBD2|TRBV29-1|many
TGCAGCGTTAATAAGCGGGAGAGAAGCACAGATACGCAGTATTTT
CSVNKRERSTDTQYF
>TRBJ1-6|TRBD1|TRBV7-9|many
TGTGCCAGCAGCCCCGGACAGGGGGGGTCACCCCTCCACTTT
CASSPGQGGSPLHF
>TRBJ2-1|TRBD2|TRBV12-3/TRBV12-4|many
TGTGCCAGCAGTTTTGGCGGGAGGGCCAATGAGCAGTTCTTC
CASSFGGRANEQFF
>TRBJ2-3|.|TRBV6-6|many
TGTGCCAGCAGTACCGGGCAGGCGGGGGATACGCAGTATTTT
CASSTGQAGDTQYF
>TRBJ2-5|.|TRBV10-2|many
TGCGCCAGCAGTGCCCGCCGAGGGGTTGGAGAGACCCAGTACTTC
CASSARRGVGETQYF
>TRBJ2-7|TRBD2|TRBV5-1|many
TGCGCCAGCAGCTTGGTGGCTAGCGGGAGCATTGAGCAGTACTTC
CASSLVASGSIEQYF
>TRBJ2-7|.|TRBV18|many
TGTGCCAGCTCACCCTCCGGGACTTTGACCTACGAGCAGTACTTC
CASSPSGTLTYEQYF